This passage covers 17 T cell receptor beta chains from one sample sequenced in a study of OX40 agonist ivuxolimab in advanced cancers. Profiled with immunoSEQ multiplex PCR; TCRdb holds only in-frame clones, not every one. The sample records 90,000 to 100,000 clones, approximately 95% being singletons. The material was CD4+ or CD8+ T cells sorted from blood, obtained in a trial of the OX40 agonist ivuxolimab. These TCRs come from an adult with an advanced solid tumor such as melanoma, head and neck, liver or kidney cancer.

This chain uses TRBV29-1 with TRBJ2-2; D is unclear. The CDR3 is made up of 13 amino acids. Germline V gene data show CDR1 as SQVTM and CDR2 as ANQGSEA. Trimming took off 7 bases at V and 4 bases at J, with 13 bases between the two ends. The CDR3 nucleotides are TGCAGCGCCCCAGACGGTACCACCGGGGAGCTGTTTTTT. Its translation: CSAPDGTTGELFF.

The rearrangement joins TRBV28 to TRBJ1-1; no reliable D call. The germline V gene has CDR1 MDHEN and CDR2 SYDVKM. The CDR3 loop spans 14 amino acids. Trimming pared 2 bases from V and 0 bases from J, leaving 7 bases between. The chain's CDR3 is CASSLGQLNTEAFF. DNA for the CDR3: TGTGCCAGCAGTTTAGGGCAACTGAACACTGAAGCTTTCTTT.

V and J are TRBV27 and TRBJ2-1, with 12 bases identical to TRBD2. Germline CDR1 reads MNHEY; CDR2 reads SMNVEV (reference sequence). CDR3 length equals 16 residues. V shed 5 bases and J 6 bases; nucleotides not matched to a gene: 8. CDR3 nucleotide sequence: TGTGCCAGCAGTCTCAGACTAGCGGGAGTAGTCAATGAGCAGTTCTTC. Translated: CASSLRLAGVVNEQFF.

The rearrangement links TRBV11-3 to TRBJ2-3, with TRBD1 identical over 7 bases. The germline CDR1 and CDR2 sequences are SGHNT and YENEEA. The CDR3 has 13 amino acids. The ends lost 5 bases at V and 4 bases at J; junction bases unmatched: 3. CDR3 amino acids: CASSPQGADTQYF. The CDR3 bases are TGTGCCAGCAGCCCCCAGGGGGCAGATACGCAGTATTTT.

The chain couples TRBV7-3 to TRBJ1-1; D perhaps matches TRBD1 (5 bases). From germline, CDR1 is SGHTA and CDR2 FQGTGA. The CDR3 sequence is 16 residues long. V was clipped by 5 bases and J by 5 bases, with 21 bases between them. CDR3 in amino acids: CASSPHPGLELTEAFF. Written as DNA, the CDR3 is TGTGCCAGCAGCCCTCACCCGGGACTAGAATTGACTGAAGCTTTCTTT.

The chain recombines TRBV19 with TRBJ2-7; 7 bases fit TRBD1. The CDR3 contains 15 residues. CDR1 and CDR2 (germline): LNHDA, SQIVND (reference sequence). The ends lost 5 bases at V and 2 bases at J; junction bases unmatched: 9. CDR3 in DNA: TGTGCCAGTAGTCCGCTCCTCGGGACAGCCTACGAGCAGTACTTC. Translation gives CASSPLLGTAYEQYF.

The chain combines TRBV13 with TRBJ2-6; D call uncertain. V lost 3 bases, J lost 4 bases, and 7 bases lay in between. Looked up from germline, CDR1 is PRHDT and CDR2 is FYEKMQ (reference sequence). This CDR3 has 14 amino acids. The CDR3 protein is CASSLDVGANVLTF. The CDR3 DNA is TGTGCCAGCAGCTTGGATGTGGGGGCCAACGTCCTGACTTTC.

This clone has just one count. V is TRBV5-8 and J is TRBJ2-2; D is unresolved. The ends were cut back, 0 bases at V and 1 base at J, with 10 bases in the middle. The germline V gene has CDR1 SGHTS and CDR2 YDEGEE. There are 16 residues in the CDR3. The CDR3 spells CASSLETARNTGELFF. CDR3 bases: TGTGCCAGCAGCTTGGAGACGGCACGGAACACCGGGGAGCTGTTTTTT.

Turning to this clone: The sample carries other DNA sequences with the same CDR3. The J gene is TRBJ2-7, the V gene TRBV9; D possibly corresponds to TRBD2 (6 bases). Germline V gives CDR1 SGDLS, CDR2 YYNGEE. CDR3 length: 15 residues. V lost 0 bases and J 0 bases, leaving 10 bases between the germline ends. CDR3 residues: CASSVAGGSSYEQYF. In DNA, the CDR3 is TGTGCCAGCAGCGTAGCAGGAGGGAGCTCCTACGAGCAGTACTTC. Based on the CDR3 plus reference TRBV9 and TRBJ2-7, the full variable domain is DSGVTQTPKHLITATGQRVTLRCSPRSGDLSVYWYQQSLDQGLQFLIQYYNGEERAKGNILERFSAQQFPDLHSELNLSSLELGDSALYFCASSVAGGSSYEQYFGPGTRLTVT.

This rearrangement joins TRBV9 to TRBJ1-2; D gene unclear. There are 15 residues in the CDR3. V dropped 3 bases and J dropped 7 bases, with 19 bases sitting between them. Germline CDR1 reads SGDLS; CDR2 reads YYNGEE. CDR3 in amino acids: CASSGLTDVRSGYTF. The CDR3 DNA reads TGTGCCAGCAGCGGACTAACGGACGTCCGTAGTGGCTACACCTTC.

This chain connects TRBV9 to TRBJ1-1, with D hard to call. This CDR3 is built from 13 residues. V was trimmed by 0 bases and J by 4 bases, leaving 7 bases between them. Germline V lookup: CDR1 SGDLS, CDR2 YYNGEE. The CDR3 DNA follows: TGTGCCAGCAGCGTAGGAGCGGGCACTGAAGCTTTCTTT. Amino acids: CASSVGAGTEAFF.

The sample holds a few counts of this clone. The J gene is TRBJ2-1, the V gene TRBV13; 7 bases agree with TRBD1. Germline-derived CDR1 and CDR2 are PRHDT and FYEKMQ (reference sequence). This CDR3 has 15 amino acids. The J segment lost 7 bases and the V segment lost 5 bases, leaving 11 bases of the junction unmatched. The CDR3 reads CASSQYDRAGNEQFF. In nucleotides, the CDR3 is TGTGCCAGCAGCCAATATGACAGGGCCGGGAATGAGCAGTTCTTC. The variable domain in full, with the rest retrieved from reference TRBV13 and TRBJ2-1, is AAGVIQSPRHLIKEKRETATLKCYPIPRHDTVYWYQQGPGQDPQFLISFYEKMQSDKGSIPDRFSAQQFSDYHSELNMSSLELGDSALYFCASSQYDRAGNEQFFGPGTRLTVL.

The chain links TRBV19 to TRBJ1-4, with D unresolved. CDR1 and CDR2 (germline): LNHDA, SQIVND (reference sequence). This CDR3 is built from 11 residues. V was shortened by 3 bases and J by 8 bases, with 4 bases between the two germline ends. DNA for the CDR3: TGTGCCAGTAGTATGGGGGAAAAACTGTTTTTT. Translation gives CASSMGEKLFF.

In its sample, this clone was seen once. This chain uses TRBV28 with TRBJ2-7; 7 bases line up with TRBD2. Germline V gene data show CDR1 as MDHEN and CDR2 as SYDVKM. The CDR3 has 16 amino acids. After removal of 10 bases from V and 3 bases from J, the junction contained 18 bases not matched to a gene. In nucleotides, the CDR3 is TGTGCCACCTCGGGGAGGGCTAGCGGCACCGGCTACGAGCAGTACTTC. Protein product: CATSGRASGTGYEQYF.

This chain uses TRBV2 with TRBJ2-7, with D tentatively TRBD2 (6 bases). Looked up from germline, CDR1 is SNHLY and CDR2 is FYNNEI. This CDR3 has 15 amino acids. Trimming removed 7 bases at V and 0 bases at J, with 16 bases between. The chain's CDR3 is CASIPPSASSYEQYF. DNA of the CDR3: TGTGCCAGCATCCCCCCTAGCGCCAGCTCCTACGAGCAGTACTTC. Full variable domain (rest looked up from reference TRBV2 and TRBJ2-7): EPEVTQTPSHQVTQMGQEVILRCVPISNHLYFYWYRQILGQKVEFLVSFYNNEISEKSEIFDDQFSVERPDGSNFTLKIRSTKLEDSAMYFCASIPPSASSYEQYFGPGTRLTVT.

This clone was counted a single time. The V gene is TRBV27, the J gene TRBJ1-2; TRBD1 might be the D (6 bases). Per germline, CDR1 MNHEY and CDR2 SMNVEV (reference sequence). With 4 bases removed from V and 8 bases from J, the gap between germline ends came to 14 bases. CDR3 length: 13 amino acids. CDR3 loop: CASSSQGPQGYTF. CDR3 in DNA: TGTGCCAGCAGTTCCCAGGGGCCACAGGGCTACACCTTC.

The chain links TRBV2 to TRBJ2-2, with D tentatively TRBD1 (5 bases). Per the germline V gene, CDR1 is SNHLY and CDR2 is FYNNEI. This CDR3 region has 14 residues. The ends were cut back, 4 bases at V and 2 bases at J, with 8 bases in the middle. In DNA, the CDR3 is TGTGCCAGCAGTGGCGGACATAACACCGGGGAGCTGTTTTTT. Protein product: CASSGGHNTGELFF.